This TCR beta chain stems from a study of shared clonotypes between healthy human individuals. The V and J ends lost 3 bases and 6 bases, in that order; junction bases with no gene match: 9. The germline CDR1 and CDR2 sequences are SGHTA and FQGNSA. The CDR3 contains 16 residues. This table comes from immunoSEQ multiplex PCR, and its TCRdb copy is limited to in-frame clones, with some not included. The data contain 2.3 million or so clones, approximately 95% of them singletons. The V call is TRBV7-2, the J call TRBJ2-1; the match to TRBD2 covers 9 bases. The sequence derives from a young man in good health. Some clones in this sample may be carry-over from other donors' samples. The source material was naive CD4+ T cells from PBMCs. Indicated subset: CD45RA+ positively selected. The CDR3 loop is CASSLTGLASGNEQFF. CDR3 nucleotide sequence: TGTGCCAGCAGCTTGACTGGACTAGCGAGCGGCAATGAGCAGTTCTTC. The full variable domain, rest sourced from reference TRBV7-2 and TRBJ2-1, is GAGVSQSPSNKVTEKGKDVELRCDPISGHTALYWYRQSLGQGLEFLIYFQGNSAPDKSGLPSDRFSAERTGGSVSTLTIQRTQQEDSAVYLCASSLTGLASGNEQFFGPGTRLTVL.